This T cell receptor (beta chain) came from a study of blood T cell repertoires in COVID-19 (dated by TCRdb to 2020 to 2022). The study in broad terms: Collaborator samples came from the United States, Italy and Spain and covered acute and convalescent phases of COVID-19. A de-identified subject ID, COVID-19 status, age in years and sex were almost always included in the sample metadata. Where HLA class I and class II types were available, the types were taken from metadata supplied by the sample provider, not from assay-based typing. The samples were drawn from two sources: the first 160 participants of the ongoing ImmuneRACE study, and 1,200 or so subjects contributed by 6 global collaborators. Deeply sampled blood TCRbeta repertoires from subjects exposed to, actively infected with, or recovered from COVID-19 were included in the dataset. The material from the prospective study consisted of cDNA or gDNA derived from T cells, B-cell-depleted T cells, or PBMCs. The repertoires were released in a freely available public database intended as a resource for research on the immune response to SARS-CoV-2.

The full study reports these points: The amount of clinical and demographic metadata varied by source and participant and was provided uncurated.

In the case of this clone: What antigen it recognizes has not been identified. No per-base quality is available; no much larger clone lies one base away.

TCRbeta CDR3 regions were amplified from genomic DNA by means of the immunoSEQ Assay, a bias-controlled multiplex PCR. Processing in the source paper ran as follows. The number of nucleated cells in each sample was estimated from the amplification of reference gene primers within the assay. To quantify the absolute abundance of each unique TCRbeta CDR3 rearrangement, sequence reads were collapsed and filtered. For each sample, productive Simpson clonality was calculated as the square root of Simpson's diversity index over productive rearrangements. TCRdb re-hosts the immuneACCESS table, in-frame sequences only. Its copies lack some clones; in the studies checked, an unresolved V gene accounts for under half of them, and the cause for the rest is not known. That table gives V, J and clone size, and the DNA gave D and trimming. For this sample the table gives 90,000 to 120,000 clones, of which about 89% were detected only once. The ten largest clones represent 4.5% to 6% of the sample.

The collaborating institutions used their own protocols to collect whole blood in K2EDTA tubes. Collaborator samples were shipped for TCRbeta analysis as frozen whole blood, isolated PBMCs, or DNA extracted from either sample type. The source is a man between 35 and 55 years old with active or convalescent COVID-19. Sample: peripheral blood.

The nucleotides read TGTGCCAGCAGAGGCATCGGGGGTGAAGCTTTCTTT. It encodes CASRGIGGEAFF. The rearrangement combines TRBV6-5 with TRBJ1-1, with TRBD1 perhaps the D gene, on 5 matching bases. Relative to germline, V is 6 bases shorter and J is 7 bases shorter, with 12 bases between their ends. The germline V gene specifies MNHEY as CDR1 and SVGAGI as CDR2. The CDR3 runs 12 residues from the cysteine to the phenylalanine. Solely the CDR3 DNA is kept, with 36 bases framed from the first base.